This record covers a single T cell receptor (beta chain). Its matching antigen is unknown. The length of the CDR3 is 16 residues. Germline assignment: CDR1 SGHDT and CDR2 YYEEEE. V dropped 4 bases and J dropped 7; count of bases not matched to a gene: 8. The repertoire was sequenced with immunoSEQ multiplex PCR; TCRdb's copy has only in-frame clones and lacks some. The data contain approximately 91,000 clones, roughly 94% of them singletons. This sample is drawn from a study of siplizumab effects on memory and regulatory T cells. Whole-study results and caveats: Naive T cells appeared more diverse than memory cells and seemed to be major alloresponse contributors. Alloreactive sequences that could be traced to unstimulated CD4+ memory cells showed a significant reduction under siplizumab. Roughly 75-97% of proliferating CD4+ or CD8+ clones lacked an assignable naive or memory phenotype.

Sequenced: CD8+ T cells sorted from blood. This sequence originates from a human donor in good health. The chain employs TRBV5-6 and TRBJ2-2; 12 bases line up with TRBD1. CDR3 protein: CASSVGQGAMIGELFF. CDR3 bases: TGTGCCAGCAGCGTGGGACAGGGGGCGATGATCGGGGAGCTGTTTTTT.